This record looks at one T cell receptor beta chain sequence and its context. This entry is derived from a study of early T cells in non-severe SARS-CoV-2 infection. Overall study context: Bulk RNA from unsorted whole blood was sequenced; chains were unpaired.

One entry per CDR3 protein results from TCRdb running MiXCR on the 5' RACE reads. This table has tens of thousands of distinct CDR3 sequences, 5% to 7% appearing once. The CDR3 is 16 amino acids. The V gene lost 8 bases and the J gene lost 3 bases, with 23 bases spanning the gap. CDR1 MDHEN and CDR2 SYDVKM come from the germline V gene. The chain is built from TRBV28 and TRBJ2-7; tentatively, D is TRBD1 or TRBD2 (5 bases each). Sequencing used whole blood. This receptor was obtained from an adult who was a healthcare worker with PCR-confirmed SARS-CoV-2 infection or an uninfected control (not recorded which). The CDR3 nucleotides are TGTGCCAGCGAAATCCCGACATGGGACCACTACTACGAGCAGTACTTC. Translated: CASEIPTWDHYYEQYF.